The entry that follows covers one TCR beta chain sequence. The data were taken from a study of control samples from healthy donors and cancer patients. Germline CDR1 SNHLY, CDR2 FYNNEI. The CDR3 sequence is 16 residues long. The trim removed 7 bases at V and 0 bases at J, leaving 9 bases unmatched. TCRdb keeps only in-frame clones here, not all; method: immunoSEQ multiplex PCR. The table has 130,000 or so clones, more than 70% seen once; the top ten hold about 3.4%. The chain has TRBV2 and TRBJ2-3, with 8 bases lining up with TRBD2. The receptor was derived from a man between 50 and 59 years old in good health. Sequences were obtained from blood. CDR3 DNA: TGTGCCAGCATGCCGGGGGGGTCGGAAAGCACAGATACGCAGTATTTT. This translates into CASMPGGSESTDTQYF.